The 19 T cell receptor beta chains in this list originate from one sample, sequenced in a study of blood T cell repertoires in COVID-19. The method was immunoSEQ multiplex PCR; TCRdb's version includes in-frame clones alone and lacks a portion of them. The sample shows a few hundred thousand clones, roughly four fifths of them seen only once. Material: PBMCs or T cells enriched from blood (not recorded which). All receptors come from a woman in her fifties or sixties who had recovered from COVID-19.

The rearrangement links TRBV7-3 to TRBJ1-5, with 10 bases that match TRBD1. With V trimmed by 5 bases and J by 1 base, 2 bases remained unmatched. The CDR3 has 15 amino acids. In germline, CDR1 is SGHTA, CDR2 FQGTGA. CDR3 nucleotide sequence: TGTGCCAGCAGCAAGACAGGGGGCAGCAATCAGCCCCAGCATTTT. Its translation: CASSKTGGSNQPQHF.

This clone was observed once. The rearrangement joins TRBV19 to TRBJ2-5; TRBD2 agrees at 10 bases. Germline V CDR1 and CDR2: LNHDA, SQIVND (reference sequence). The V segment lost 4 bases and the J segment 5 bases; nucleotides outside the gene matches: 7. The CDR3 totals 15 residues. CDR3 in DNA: TGTGCCAGTAGTACATCCGTAGCGGGAGGCGAGACCCAGTACTTC. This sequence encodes CASSTSVAGGETQYF.

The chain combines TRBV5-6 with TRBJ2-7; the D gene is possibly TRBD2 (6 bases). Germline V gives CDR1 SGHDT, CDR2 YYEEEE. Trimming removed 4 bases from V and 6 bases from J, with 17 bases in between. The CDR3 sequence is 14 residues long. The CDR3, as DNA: TGTGCCAGCAGCCTGATCTCGGGGGACGGCGAGCAGTACTTC. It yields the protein CASSLISGDGEQYF.

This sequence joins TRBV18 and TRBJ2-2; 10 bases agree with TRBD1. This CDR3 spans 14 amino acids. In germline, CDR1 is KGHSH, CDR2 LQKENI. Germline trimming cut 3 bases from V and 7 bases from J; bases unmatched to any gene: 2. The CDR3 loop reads CASSPGQGFGELFF. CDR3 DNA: TGTGCCAGCTCACCGGGACAGGGGTTCGGGGAGCTGTTTTTT.

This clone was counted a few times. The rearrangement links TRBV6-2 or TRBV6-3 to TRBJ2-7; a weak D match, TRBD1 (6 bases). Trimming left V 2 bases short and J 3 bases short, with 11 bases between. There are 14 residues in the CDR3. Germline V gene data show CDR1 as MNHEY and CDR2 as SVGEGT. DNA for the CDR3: TGTGCCAGCAGTTACGTACTGGACAGCTACGAGCAGTACTTC. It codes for CASSYVLDSYEQYF.

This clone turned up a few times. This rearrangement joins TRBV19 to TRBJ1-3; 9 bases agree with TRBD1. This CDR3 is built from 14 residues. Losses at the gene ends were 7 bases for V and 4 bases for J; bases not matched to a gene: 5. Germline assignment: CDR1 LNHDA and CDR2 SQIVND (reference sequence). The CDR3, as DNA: TGTGCCAGTAACAACAGGGGGCAAGGAAACACCATATATTTT. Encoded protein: CASNNRGQGNTIYF.

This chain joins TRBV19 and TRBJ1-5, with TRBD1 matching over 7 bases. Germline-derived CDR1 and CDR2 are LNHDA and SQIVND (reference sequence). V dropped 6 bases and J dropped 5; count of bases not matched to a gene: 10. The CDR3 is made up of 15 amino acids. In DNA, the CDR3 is TGTGCCAGTAGCGCCGGCCGGGACAGTGATCAGCCCCAGCATTTT. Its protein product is CASSAGRDSDQPQHF.

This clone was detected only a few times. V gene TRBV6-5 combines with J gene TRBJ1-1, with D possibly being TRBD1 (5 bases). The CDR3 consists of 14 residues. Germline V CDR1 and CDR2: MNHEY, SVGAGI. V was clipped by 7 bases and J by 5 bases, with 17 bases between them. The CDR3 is CASTNTGSSTEAFF. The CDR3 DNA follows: TGTGCCAGCACCAATACAGGTTCGTCGACTGAAGCTTTCTTT.

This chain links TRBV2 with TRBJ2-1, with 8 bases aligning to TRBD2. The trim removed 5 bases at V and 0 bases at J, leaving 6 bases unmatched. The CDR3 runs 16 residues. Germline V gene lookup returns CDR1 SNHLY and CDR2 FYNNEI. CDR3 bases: TGTGCCAGCAGTAAACGAGGGACTAGCTCCTACAATGAGCAGTTCTTC. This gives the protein CASSKRGTSSYNEQFF.

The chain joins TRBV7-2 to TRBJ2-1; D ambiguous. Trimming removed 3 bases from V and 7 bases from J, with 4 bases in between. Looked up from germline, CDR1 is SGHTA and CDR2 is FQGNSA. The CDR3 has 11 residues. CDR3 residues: CASSFLNEQFF. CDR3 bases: TGTGCCAGCAGCTTCTTAAATGAGCAGTTCTTC.

The CDR3 protein is CASSTSRGNTEAFF. As DNA, the CDR3 is TGTGCCAGCAGTACTAGTCGGGGGAACACTGAAGCTTTCTTT. V is TRBV6-5 and J is TRBJ1-1; D remains ambiguous. The germline V and J ends were trimmed by 5 bases and 1 base, with 11 bases remaining between them. The CDR3 consists of 14 residues. The germline gives CDR1 MNHEY, CDR2 SVGAGI.

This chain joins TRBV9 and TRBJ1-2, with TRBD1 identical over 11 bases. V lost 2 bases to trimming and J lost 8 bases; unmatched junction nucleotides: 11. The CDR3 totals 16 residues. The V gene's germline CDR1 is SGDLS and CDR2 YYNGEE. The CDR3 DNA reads TGTGCCAGCAGCGTCGAACCGGGACAGGGGGTAAGAGGCTACACCTTC. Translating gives CASSVEPGQGVRGYTF.

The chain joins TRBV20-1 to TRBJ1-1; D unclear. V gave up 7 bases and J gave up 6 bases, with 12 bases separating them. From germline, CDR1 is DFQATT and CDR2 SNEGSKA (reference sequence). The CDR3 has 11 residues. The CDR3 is CSVQFGSEAFF. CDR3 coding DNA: TGCAGTGTACAGTTTGGGTCTGAAGCTTTCTTT.

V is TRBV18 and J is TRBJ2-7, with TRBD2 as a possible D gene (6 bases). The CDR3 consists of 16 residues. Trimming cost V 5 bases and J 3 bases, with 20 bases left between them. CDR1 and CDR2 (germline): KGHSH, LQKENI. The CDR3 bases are TGTGCCAGCTCATCCCCCAGAGGGAGCGGGCTCTACGAGCAGTACTTC. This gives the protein CASSSPRGSGLYEQYF. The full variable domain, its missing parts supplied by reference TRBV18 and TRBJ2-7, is NAGVMQNPRHLVRRRGQEARLRCSPMKGHSHVYWYRQLPEEGLKFMVYLQKENIIDESGMPKERFSAEFPKEGPSILRIQQVVRGDSAAYFCASSSPRGSGLYEQYFGPGTRLTVT.

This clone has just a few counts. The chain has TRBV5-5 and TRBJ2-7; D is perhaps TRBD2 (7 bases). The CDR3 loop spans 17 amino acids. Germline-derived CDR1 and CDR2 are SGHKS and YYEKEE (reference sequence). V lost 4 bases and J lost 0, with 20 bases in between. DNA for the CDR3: TGTGCCAGCAGCCTTTTTCGGGCAAGGGGGGGCTCCTACGAGCAGTACTTC. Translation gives CASSLFRARGGSYEQYF.

In nucleotides, the CDR3 is TGTGCCAGCAGCCAATCTAGGGGACAGGTGGACACCATATATTTT. Residues: CASSQSRGQVDTIYF. The chain carries TRBV16 and TRBJ1-3; 8 positions match TRBD1. After removal of 0 bases from V and 8 bases from J, the junction contained 6 bases not matched to a gene. The CDR3 is made up of 15 amino acids. Germline CDR1 and CDR2: KGHSY and FQNENV.

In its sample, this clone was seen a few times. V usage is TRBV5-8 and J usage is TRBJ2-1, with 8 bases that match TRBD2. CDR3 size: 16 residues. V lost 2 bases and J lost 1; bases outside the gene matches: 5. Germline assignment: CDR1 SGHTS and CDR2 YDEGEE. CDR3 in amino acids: CASSFFPGGSYNEQFF. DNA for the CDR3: TGTGCCAGCAGCTTTTTTCCGGGAGGGTCCTACAATGAGCAGTTCTTC.

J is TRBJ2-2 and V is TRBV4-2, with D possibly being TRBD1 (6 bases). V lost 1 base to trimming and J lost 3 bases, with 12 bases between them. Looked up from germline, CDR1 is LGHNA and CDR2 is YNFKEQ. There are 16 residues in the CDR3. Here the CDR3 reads CASSQVRGVDTGELFF. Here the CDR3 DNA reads TGTGCCAGCAGCCAAGTCAGGGGTGTGGACACCGGGGAGCTGTTTTTT.

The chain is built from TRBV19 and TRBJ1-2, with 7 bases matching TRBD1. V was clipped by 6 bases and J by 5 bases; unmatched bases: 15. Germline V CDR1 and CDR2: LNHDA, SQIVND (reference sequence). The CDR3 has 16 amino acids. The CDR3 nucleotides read TGTGCCAGTAGACCACCACTCAGACAGGGCCTATATGGCTACACCTTC. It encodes CASRPPLRQGLYGYTF.